This T cell receptor (beta chain) originates from a study of cytomegalovirus exposure and HLA in healthy donors. Whole-study findings and limits: Reports indicated that the classifier achieved high specificity and sensitivity in diagnosing cytomegalovirus status. In terms of immune exposure information, only CMV serostatus was available.

The ends lost 6 bases at V and 2 bases at J; junction bases unmatched: 5. The CDR3 is 15 amino acids. The germline CDR1 and CDR2 sequences are ENHRY and SYGVKD. Primers: 60 Vbeta forward and 13 Jbeta reverse. The data were produced by immunoSEQ multiplex PCR, yet TCRdb's version contains in-frame clones alone and is incomplete. The sample contains about 120,000 clones, roughly three fifths of which appear only once. About this clone itself: What it recognizes is unknown.

Sequencing was carried out using PBMCs. This clonotype was sampled from a woman aged 40 to 55 in good health and CMV-seropositive. The chain links TRBV10-3 to TRBJ2-1, with 9 bases aligning to TRBD1. CDR3 sequence reads: CAIRGDRAPYNEQFF. The CDR3, as DNA: TGTGCCATCAGAGGGGACAGGGCCCCCTACAATGAGCAGTTCTTC.